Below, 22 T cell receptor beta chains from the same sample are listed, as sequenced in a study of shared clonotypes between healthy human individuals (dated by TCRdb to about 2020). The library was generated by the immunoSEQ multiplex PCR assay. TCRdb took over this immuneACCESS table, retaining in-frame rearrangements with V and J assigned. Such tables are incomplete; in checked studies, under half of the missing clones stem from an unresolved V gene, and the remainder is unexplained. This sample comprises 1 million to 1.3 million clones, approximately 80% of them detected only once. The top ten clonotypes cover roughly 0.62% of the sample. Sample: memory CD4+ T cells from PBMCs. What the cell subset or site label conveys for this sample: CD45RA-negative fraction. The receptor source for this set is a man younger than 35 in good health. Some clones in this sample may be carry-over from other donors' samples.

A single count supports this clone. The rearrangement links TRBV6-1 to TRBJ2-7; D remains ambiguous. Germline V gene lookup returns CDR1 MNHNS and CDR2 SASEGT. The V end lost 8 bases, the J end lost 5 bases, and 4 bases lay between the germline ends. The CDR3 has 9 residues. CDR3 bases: TGTGCCAGCCTGCACGAGCAGTACTTC. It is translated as CASLHEQYF.

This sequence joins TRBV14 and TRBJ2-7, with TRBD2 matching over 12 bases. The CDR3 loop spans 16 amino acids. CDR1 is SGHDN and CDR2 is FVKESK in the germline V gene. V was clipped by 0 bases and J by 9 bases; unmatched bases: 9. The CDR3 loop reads CASSQETSGRRGVQYF. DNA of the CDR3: TGTGCCAGCAGCCAAGAAACTAGCGGGAGGCGGGGTGTGCAGTACTTC.

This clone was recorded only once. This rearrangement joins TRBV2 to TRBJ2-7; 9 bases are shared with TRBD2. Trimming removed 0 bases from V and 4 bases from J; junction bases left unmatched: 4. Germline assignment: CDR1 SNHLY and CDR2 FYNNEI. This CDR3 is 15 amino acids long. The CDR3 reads CASSEASSGAYEQYF. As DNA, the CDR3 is TGTGCCAGCAGTGAAGCCTCTAGCGGGGCGTACGAGCAGTACTTC.

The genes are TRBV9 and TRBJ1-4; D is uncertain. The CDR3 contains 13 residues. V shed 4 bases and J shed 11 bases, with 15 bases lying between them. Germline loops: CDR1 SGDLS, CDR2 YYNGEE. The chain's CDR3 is CASSPLPEGKLFF. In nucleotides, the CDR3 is TGTGCCAGCAGCCCCCTCCCCGAAGGGAAACTGTTTTTT. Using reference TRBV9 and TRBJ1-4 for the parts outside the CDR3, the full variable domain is DSGVTQTPKHLITATGQRVTLRCSPRSGDLSVYWYQQSLDQGLQFLIQYYNGEERAKGNILERFSAQQFPDLHSELNLSSLELGDSALYFCASSPLPEGKLFFGSGTQLSVL.

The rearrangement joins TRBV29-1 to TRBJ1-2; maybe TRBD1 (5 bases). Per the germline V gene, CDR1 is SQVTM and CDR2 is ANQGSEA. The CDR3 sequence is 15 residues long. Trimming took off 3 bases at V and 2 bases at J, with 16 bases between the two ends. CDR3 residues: CSVENPFGANYGYTF. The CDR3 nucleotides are TGCAGCGTTGAGAATCCCTTTGGGGCGAACTATGGCTACACCTTC.

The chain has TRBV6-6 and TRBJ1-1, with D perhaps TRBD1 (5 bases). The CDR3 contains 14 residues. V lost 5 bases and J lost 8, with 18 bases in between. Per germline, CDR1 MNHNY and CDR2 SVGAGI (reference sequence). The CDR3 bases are TGTGCCAGCAGTCTGACCAGGGTGATCTCAGAAGCTTTCTTT. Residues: CASSLTRVISEAFF.

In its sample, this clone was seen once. Here the CDR3 reads CATSRDATGNEKLFF. For the CDR3, the DNA is TGTGCCACCAGCAGAGATGCCACCGGGAATGAAAAACTGTTTTTT. The J gene is TRBJ1-4, the V gene TRBV15, with D unresolved. V dropped 0 bases and J dropped 5 bases, with 10 bases sitting between them. Looked up from germline, CDR1 is LNHNV and CDR2 is YYDKDF (reference sequence). CDR3 size: 15 residues.

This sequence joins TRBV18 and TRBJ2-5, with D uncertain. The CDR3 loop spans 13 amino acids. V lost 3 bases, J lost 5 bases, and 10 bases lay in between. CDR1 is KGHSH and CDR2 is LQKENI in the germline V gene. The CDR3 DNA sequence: TGTGCCAGCTCACCGTCAGTTCTTGAGACCCAGTACTTC. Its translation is CASSPSVLETQYF.

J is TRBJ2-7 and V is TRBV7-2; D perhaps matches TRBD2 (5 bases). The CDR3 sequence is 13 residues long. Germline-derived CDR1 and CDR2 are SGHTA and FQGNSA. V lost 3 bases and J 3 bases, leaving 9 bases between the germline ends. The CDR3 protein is CASSFSRDYEQYF. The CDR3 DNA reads TGTGCCAGCAGCTTTTCCCGGGACTACGAGCAGTACTTC.

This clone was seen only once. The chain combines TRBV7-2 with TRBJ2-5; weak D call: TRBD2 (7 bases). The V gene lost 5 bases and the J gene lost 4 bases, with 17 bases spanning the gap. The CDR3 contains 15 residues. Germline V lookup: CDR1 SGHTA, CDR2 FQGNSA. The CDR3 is CASSPQRGEGETQYF. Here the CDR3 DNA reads TGTGCCAGCAGCCCGCAGAGGGGGGAGGGAGAGACCCAGTACTTC.

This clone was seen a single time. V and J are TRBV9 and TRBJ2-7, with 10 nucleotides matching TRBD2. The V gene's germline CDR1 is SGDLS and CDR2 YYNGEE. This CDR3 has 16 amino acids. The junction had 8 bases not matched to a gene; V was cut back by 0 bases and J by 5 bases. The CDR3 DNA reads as TGTGCCAGCAGCGTAGTGGGTAGCGGGAGGTGGAACGAGCAGTACTTC. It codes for CASSVVGSGRWNEQYF.

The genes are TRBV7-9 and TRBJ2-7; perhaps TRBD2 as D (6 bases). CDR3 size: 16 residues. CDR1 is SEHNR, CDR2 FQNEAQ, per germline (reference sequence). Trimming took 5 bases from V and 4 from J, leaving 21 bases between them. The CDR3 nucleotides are TGTGCCAGCAGCCGGGCCTTAGCGGTGAACCCTTACGAGCAGTACTTC. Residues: CASSRALAVNPYEQYF.

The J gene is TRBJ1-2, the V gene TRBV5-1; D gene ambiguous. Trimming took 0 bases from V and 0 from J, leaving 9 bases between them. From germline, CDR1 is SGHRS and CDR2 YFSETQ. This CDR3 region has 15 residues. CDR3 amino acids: CASSLAPPANYGYTF. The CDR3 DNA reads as TGCGCCAGCAGCTTGGCCCCCCCAGCTAACTATGGCTACACCTTC.

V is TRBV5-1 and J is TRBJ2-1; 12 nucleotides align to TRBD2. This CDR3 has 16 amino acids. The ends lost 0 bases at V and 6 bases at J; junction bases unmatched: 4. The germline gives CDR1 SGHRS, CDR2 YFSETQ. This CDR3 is CASSLASTSGSNEQFF. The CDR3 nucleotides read TGCGCCAGCAGCTTGGCCTCGACTAGCGGGAGCAATGAGCAGTTCTTC.

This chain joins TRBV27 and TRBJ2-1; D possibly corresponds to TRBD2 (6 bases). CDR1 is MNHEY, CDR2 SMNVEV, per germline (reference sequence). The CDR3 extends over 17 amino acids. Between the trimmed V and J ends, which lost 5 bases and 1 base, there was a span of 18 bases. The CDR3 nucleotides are TGTGCCAGCAGTCTACGACCAGCCGGGACTTCCTACAATGAGCAGTTCTTC. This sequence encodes CASSLRPAGTSYNEQFF.

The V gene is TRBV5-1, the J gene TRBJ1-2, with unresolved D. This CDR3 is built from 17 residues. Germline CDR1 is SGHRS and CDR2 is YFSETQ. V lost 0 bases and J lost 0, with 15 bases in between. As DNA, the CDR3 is TGCGCCAGCAGCTTGGCCAGTGCGTCCGGAGCTAACTATGGCTACACCTTC. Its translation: CASSLASASGANYGYTF.

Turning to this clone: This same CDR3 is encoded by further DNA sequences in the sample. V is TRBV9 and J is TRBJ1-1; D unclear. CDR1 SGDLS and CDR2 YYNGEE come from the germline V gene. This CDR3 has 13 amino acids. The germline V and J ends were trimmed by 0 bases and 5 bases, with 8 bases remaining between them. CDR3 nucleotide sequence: TGTGCCAGCAGCGTAGCAGATGGGACTGAAGCTTTCTTT. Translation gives CASSVADGTEAFF.

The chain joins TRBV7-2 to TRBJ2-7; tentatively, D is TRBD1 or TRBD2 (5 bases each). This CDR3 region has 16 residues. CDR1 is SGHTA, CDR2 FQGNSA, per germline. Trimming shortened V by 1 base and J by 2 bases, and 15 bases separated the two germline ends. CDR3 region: CASSLDGPGSPYEQYF. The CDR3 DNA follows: TGTGCCAGCAGCTTAGATGGCCCAGGGAGTCCCTACGAGCAGTACTTC. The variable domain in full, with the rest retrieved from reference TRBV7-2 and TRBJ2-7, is GAGVSQSPSNKVTEKGKDVELRCDPISGHTALYWYRQSLGQGLEFLIYFQGNSAPDKSGLPSDRFSAERTGGSVSTLTIQRTQQEDSAVYLCASSLDGPGSPYEQYFGPGTRLTVT.

Here the CDR3 reads CASSSGLASHNEQFF. The CDR3 region has the DNA TGTGCCAGCAGCTCGGGACTAGCGAGCCACAATGAGCAGTTCTTC. The chain is built from TRBV7-2 and TRBJ2-1; TRBD2 aligns across 10 bases. Trimming took 4 bases from V and 5 from J; bases not matched to a gene: 5. CDR3 length equals 15 residues. Germline assignment: CDR1 SGHTA and CDR2 FQGNSA.

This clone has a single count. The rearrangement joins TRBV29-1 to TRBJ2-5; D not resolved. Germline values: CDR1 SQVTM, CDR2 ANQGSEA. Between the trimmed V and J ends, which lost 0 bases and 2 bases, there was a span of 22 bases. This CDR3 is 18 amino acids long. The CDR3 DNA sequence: TGCAGCGTTGAAGATCCGGCTTGGACGTCTTCAGGACAAGAGACCCAGTACTTC. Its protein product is CSVEDPAWTSSGQETQYF.

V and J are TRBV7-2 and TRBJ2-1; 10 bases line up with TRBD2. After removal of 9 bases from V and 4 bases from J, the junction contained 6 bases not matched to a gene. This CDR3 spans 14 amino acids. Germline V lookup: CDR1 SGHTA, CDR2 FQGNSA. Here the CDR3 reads CASLAGEPYNEQFF. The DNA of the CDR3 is TGTGCCAGTCTAGCGGGAGAACCTTACAATGAGCAGTTCTTC.

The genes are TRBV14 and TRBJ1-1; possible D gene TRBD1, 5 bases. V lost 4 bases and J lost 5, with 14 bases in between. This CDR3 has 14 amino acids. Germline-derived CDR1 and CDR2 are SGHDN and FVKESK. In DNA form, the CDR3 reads TGTGCCAGCAGCCGTGGGGGTTTGGTGACTGAAGCTTTCTTT. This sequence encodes CASSRGGLVTEAFF.